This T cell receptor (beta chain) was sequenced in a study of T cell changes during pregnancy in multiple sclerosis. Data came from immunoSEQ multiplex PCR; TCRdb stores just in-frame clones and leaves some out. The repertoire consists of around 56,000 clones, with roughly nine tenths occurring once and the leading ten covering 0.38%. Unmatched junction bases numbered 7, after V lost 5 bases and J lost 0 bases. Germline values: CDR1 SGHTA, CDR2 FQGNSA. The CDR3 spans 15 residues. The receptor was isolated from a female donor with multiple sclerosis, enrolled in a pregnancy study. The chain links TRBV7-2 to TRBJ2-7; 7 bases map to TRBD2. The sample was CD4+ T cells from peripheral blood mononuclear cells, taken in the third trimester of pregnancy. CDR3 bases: TGTGCCAGCAGCGAAAGCGGGGTCCGCTCCTACGAGCAGTACTTC. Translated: CASSESGVRSYEQYF.